Below, 31 T cell receptor beta chains from the same sample are listed, as sequenced in a study of response to subunit inactivated influenza vaccine (dated by TCRdb to 2016 to 2018). The library was built by means of RT-PCR. TCRdb shows the sequencer as Illumina HiSeq 2500. TCRdb itself trimmed the public reads at Q25 with fastp, ran MiXCR and retained productive beta chains. Every CDR3 protein is listed once, alongside the most common genes and DNA of its rows. This sample has under 800,000 distinct CDR3 sequences in its table, and approximately 15% of those were observed once. Around 7% of the sample belongs to the ten largest clones. The sequencing used PBMCs from blood, collected roughly 15 days before vaccination. Receptors originate from a man aged 50-60 years who received an inactivated influenza vaccine. Donor details come from another sample of the same person, matched by shared clones.

This clonotype was seen many times. CDR3 sequence: CASSQVGIFPGELFF. The CDR3 coding sequence is TGTGCCAGCAGCCAAGTAGGCATCTTCCCCGGGGAGCTGTTTTTT. The rearrangement links TRBV4-2 to TRBJ2-2; D unresolved. Looked up from germline, CDR1 is LGHNA and CDR2 is YNFKEQ. The CDR3 length is 15 residues. The ends were cut back, 1 base at V and 6 bases at J, with 12 bases in the middle.

There are a few counts of this clonotype. The chain has TRBV12-3 or TRBV12-4 and TRBJ2-3, with 11 bases matching TRBD2. Trimming cost V 6 bases and J 9 bases; bases outside gene matches: 17. The CDR3 spans 17 residues. The CDR3 spells CASSDAQTSGVRRTQYF. CDR3 in DNA: TGTGCCAGCAGCGACGCACAGACTAGCGGGGTTCGGCGCACGCAGTATTTT.

This clonotype was detected many times. The CDR3 reads CASSLGDRVTTNEKLFF. The CDR3 nucleotides are TGTGCCAGCAGCTTAGGGGACAGGGTGACGACTAATGAAAAACTGTTTTTT. V and J are TRBV7-2 and TRBJ1-4, with 9 bases identical to TRBD1. The CDR3 is made up of 17 amino acids. The germline gives CDR1 SGHTA, CDR2 FQGNSA. V lost 1 base to trimming and J lost 2 bases; unmatched junction nucleotides: 5.

This sequence joins TRBV27 and TRBJ2-2; D is possibly TRBD2 (6 bases). Trimming took off 6 bases at V and 3 bases at J, with 14 bases between the two ends. CDR3 length equals 15 residues. Germline V CDR1 and CDR2: MNHEY, SMNVEV (reference sequence). The CDR3 protein is CASSLLGGHTGELFF. In nucleotides, the CDR3 is TGTGCCAGCAGCTTGTTGGGAGGCCACACCGGGGAGCTGTTTTTT.

The chain links TRBV20-1 to TRBJ1-5; a weak D match, TRBD1 (5 bases). Looked up from germline, CDR1 is DFQATT and CDR2 is SNEGSKA (reference sequence). The CDR3 loop spans 14 amino acids. V lost 6 bases to trimming and J lost 1 base, with 13 bases between them. CDR3 DNA sequence: TGCAGTGCCACACTCGGGGGGAGCAATCAGCCCCAGCATTTT. Translating gives CSATLGGSNQPQHF.

The chain joins TRBV2 to TRBJ2-3, with D unresolved. V was clipped by 8 bases and J by 4 bases, with 13 bases between them. The V gene's germline CDR1 is SNHLY and CDR2 FYNNEI. The length of the CDR3 is 13 residues. The CDR3 nucleotides are TGTGCCAGCTTAAGGGTGTCGGCAGATACGCAGTATTTT. Protein: CASLRVSADTQYF.

This clonotype was observed a handful of times. This chain uses TRBV6-5 with TRBJ1-1; tentatively, D is TRBD1 (6 bases). There are 12 residues in the CDR3. Between the trimmed V and J ends, which lost 6 bases and 8 bases, there was a span of 13 bases. The germline V gene has CDR1 MNHEY and CDR2 SVGAGI. CDR3 sequence reads: CASRGQLGEAFF. The CDR3 DNA reads as TGTGCCAGCAGAGGACAGTTAGGCGAAGCTTTCTTT.

This clonotype was seen a handful of times. J is TRBJ1-5 and V is TRBV14, with a tentative D call TRBD1 (5 bases). Germline V gene data show CDR1 as SGHDN and CDR2 as FVKESK. V lost 4 bases to trimming and J lost 0 bases, with 22 bases between them. The CDR3 is 19 residues long. Here the CDR3 reads CASSPEGKLYLYSNQPQHF. CDR3 DNA: TGTGCCAGCAGCCCCGAGGGGAAACTCTACTTATATAGCAATCAGCCCCAGCATTTT.

In its sample, this clonotype was seen many times. This chain links TRBV5-6 with TRBJ1-1; 8 bases are a match to TRBD1. With V trimmed by 2 bases and J by 1 base, 10 bases remained unmatched. Germline V lookup: CDR1 SGHDT, CDR2 YYEEEE. The CDR3 sequence is 17 residues long. CDR3 DNA sequence: TGTGCCAGCAGCTTTGACCTGGACAGGGTATCGAACACTGAAGCTTTCTTT. Its translation is CASSFDLDRVSNTEAFF. Combining the CDR3 with reference TRBV5-6 and TRBJ1-1 gives the whole variable domain DAGVTQSPTHLIKTRGQQVTLRCSPKSGHDTVSWYQQALGQGPQFIFQYYEEEERQRGNFPDRFSGHQFPNYSSELNVNALLLGDSALYLCASSFDLDRVSNTEAFFGQGTRLTVV.

The V gene is TRBV27, the J gene TRBJ1-1; TRBD1 might be the D (5 bases). The CDR3 totals 18 residues. From germline, CDR1 is MNHEY and CDR2 SMNVEV (reference sequence). The V end lost 4 bases, the J end lost 4 bases, and 25 bases lay between the germline ends. The CDR3 protein is CASSSSLIVGHSGTEAFF. The CDR3, as DNA: TGTGCCAGCAGTTCATCCCTTATTGTCGGACATTCAGGCACTGAAGCTTTCTTT.

The chain couples TRBV28 to TRBJ2-5; D is possibly TRBD1 (6 bases). The CDR3 totals 16 residues. V dropped 7 bases and J dropped 5 bases, with 23 bases sitting between them. The germline gives CDR1 MDHEN, CDR2 SYDVKM. The CDR3 spells CASTAIHRAVGETQYF. In DNA form, the CDR3 reads TGTGCCAGCACCGCGATCCACAGGGCAGTAGGGGAGACCCAGTACTTC. Drawing the rest from reference TRBV28 and TRBJ2-5, the complete variable domain is DVKVTQSSRYLVKRTGEKVFLECVQDMDHENMFWYRQDPGLGLRLIYFSYDVKMKEKGDIPEGYSVSREKKERFSLILESASTNQTSMYLCASTAIHRAVGETQYFGPGTRLLVL.

This clonotype was counted between two and nine times. The chain recombines TRBV29-1 with TRBJ2-5, with D perhaps TRBD2 (5 bases). Per germline, CDR1 SQVTM and CDR2 ANQGSEA. CDR3 length: 10 amino acids. Trimming took off 6 bases at V and 7 bases at J, with 9 bases between the two ends. The DNA of the CDR3 is TGCAGCGTGGCTGAGGGGACCCAGTACTTC. This translates into CSVAEGTQYF.

This chain connects TRBV24-1 to TRBJ2-1, with 14 bases aligning to TRBD2. The CDR3 is 17 residues long. From germline, CDR1 is KGHDR and CDR2 SFDVKD. V lost 7 bases to trimming and J lost 13 bases; unmatched junction nucleotides: 17. The CDR3 protein is CATSAPTGTSGRWEQFF. The CDR3 nucleotides read TGTGCCACCAGCGCACCAACCGGGACTAGCGGGAGATGGGAACAGTTCTTC.

V usage is TRBV5-1 and J usage is TRBJ2-5, with TRBD2 matching 16 bases. With 4 bases clipped from V and 5 bases from J, the junction kept 8 bases outside the gene matches. Germline V gene sequence: CDR1 SGHRS, CDR2 YFSETQ. CDR3 length: 17 residues. The CDR3 DNA reads TGCGCCAGCAGCGAAGGGACTAGCGGGAGGGGATGGGAGACCCAGTACTTC. It translates to CASSEGTSGRGWETQYF.

This clonotype has just a few counts. The chain employs TRBV9 and TRBJ2-2; D gene ambiguous. Between the trimmed V and J ends, which lost 4 bases and 5 bases, there was a span of 6 bases. Germline CDR1 reads SGDLS; CDR2 reads YYNGEE. CDR3 length equals 12 residues. The CDR3 protein is CASSIRTGELFF. The CDR3 region has the DNA TGTGCCAGCAGCATTAGGACCGGGGAGCTGTTTTTT.

At least ten counts were recorded for this clonotype. The chain is built from TRBV12-5 and TRBJ2-7; tentatively, D is TRBD1 (6 bases). Trimming took 10 bases from V and 3 from J, leaving 13 bases between them. The CDR3 is 12 residues long. Germline V gives CDR1 LGHNT, CDR2 FRNRAP. The CDR3 nucleotides read TGTGCTACCTCAGGGGCCGGCTACGAGCAGTACTTC. This translates into CATSGAGYEQYF.

The table lists this clonotype with a few counts. The germline gene is not matched at one end of the junction; a read error may be the cause. The genes are TRBV7-7 and TRBJ2-7; D call uncertain. The germline CDR1 and CDR2 sequences are SSHAT and FNYEAQ (reference sequence). There are 15 residues in the CDR3. CDR3 in DNA: TGTGCTAGCAGCCTTTTCCCCGGACCGACATACGAGCAGTACTTC. This encodes CASSLFPGPTYEQYF.

The chain joins TRBV29-1 to TRBJ2-1; a possible D gene is TRBD2 (5 bases). There are 15 residues in the CDR3. V lost 4 bases, J lost 0 bases, and 13 bases lay in between. CDR1 is SQVTM and CDR2 is ANQGSEA in the germline V gene. CDR3 residues: CSVAQRSSSYNEQFF. CDR3 DNA sequence: TGCAGCGTTGCCCAGCGGTCGAGCTCCTACAATGAGCAGTTCTTC.

V gene TRBV4-2 combines with J gene TRBJ2-7; D unresolved. The V end lost 0 bases, the J end lost 4 bases, and 7 bases lay between the germline ends. CDR1 and CDR2 (germline): LGHNA, YNFKEQ. This CDR3 contains 13 residues. The CDR3: CASSQDGQYEQYF. As DNA, the CDR3 is TGTGCCAGCAGCCAAGATGGCCAGTACGAGCAGTACTTC.

The sample holds many counts of this clonotype. V and J are TRBV9 and TRBJ2-3; 7 bases are a match to TRBD2. CDR1 is SGDLS, CDR2 YYNGEE, per germline. This CDR3 spans 15 amino acids. Trimming took 4 bases from V and 10 from J; bases not matched to a gene: 15. CDR3 protein: CASSPRTAGDISQYF. CDR3 bases: TGTGCCAGCAGCCCAAGGACTGCGGGGGATATTTCGCAGTATTTT.

This clonotype was recorded many times. The rearrangement uses TRBV11-2 and TRBJ2-3, with D perhaps TRBD2 (5 bases). Germline V gives CDR1 SGHAT, CDR2 FQNNGV. There are 15 residues in the CDR3. V was trimmed by 3 bases and J by 1 base, leaving 11 bases between them. The DNA of the CDR3 is TGTGCCAGCAGCTTGGCTCTAGCCGGCACAGATACGCAGTATTTT. It codes for CASSLALAGTDTQYF.

The chain employs TRBV5-1 and TRBJ2-1, with TRBD2 identical over 15 bases. Trimming at V came to 4 bases and at J to 2 bases, leaving 4 bases not matched to a gene. Germline CDR1 SGHRS, CDR2 YFSETQ. This CDR3 is built from 17 residues. The CDR3 here is CASSGGLAGGPYNEQFF. The CDR3, as DNA: TGCGCCAGCAGCGGGGGACTAGCGGGGGGCCCCTACAATGAGCAGTTCTTC.

J is TRBJ1-2 and V is TRBV20-1; 7 bases are a match to TRBD1. Germline loops: CDR1 DFQATT, CDR2 SNEGSKA (reference sequence). The CDR3 spans 14 residues. Trimming at V came to 2 bases and at J to 4 bases, leaving 7 bases not matched to a gene. The CDR3 protein is CSARRPQGSYGYTF. The CDR3 DNA reads TGCAGTGCTAGACGACCACAGGGGAGCTATGGCTACACCTTC.

The chain links TRBV20-1 to TRBJ1-5; D remains ambiguous. The CDR3 is 15 amino acids. CDR1 is DFQATT and CDR2 is SNEGSKA in the germline V gene (reference sequence). V was clipped by 0 bases and J by 4 bases, with 13 bases between them. CDR3 sequence (DNA): TGCAGTGCTAGAGATATGCAGGCGGTAAATCAGCCCCAGCATTTT. This sequence encodes CSARDMQAVNQPQHF.

In this sample, this clonotype turned up a few times. J is TRBJ2-5 and V is TRBV2; TRBD2 aligns across 16 bases. CDR3 length: 16 residues. With V trimmed by 6 bases and J by 4 bases, 5 bases remained unmatched. Germline CDR1 SNHLY, CDR2 FYNNEI. CDR3 nucleotides: TGTGCCAGCAGCGCGGGACTAGCGGGGGGGCGAGAGACCCAGTACTTC. This translates into CASSAGLAGGRETQYF. Looking up the rest from reference TRBV2 and TRBJ2-5 gives the full variable domain: EPEVTQTPSHQVTQMGQEVILRCVPISNHLYFYWYRQILGQKVEFLVSFYNNEISEKSEIFDDQFSVERPDGSNFTLKIRSTKLEDSAMYFCASSAGLAGGRETQYFGPGTRLLVL.

There are a few counts of this clonotype. One junction end does not reproduce the germline sequence, and a read error may be involved. The CDR3 bases are TGTGCCACCAGCGATTGGGACAGGAACACCGGGGAGCTGTTTTTT. As protein: CATSDWDRNTGELFF. This rearrangement joins TRBV24-1 to TRBJ2-2; 7 bases align to TRBD1. Germline assignment: CDR1 KGHDR and CDR2 SFDVKD. The CDR3 is 15 residues long.

This clonotype appeared a few times. The rearrangement joins TRBV7-8 to TRBJ2-7; D remains ambiguous. V lost 0 bases, J lost 0 bases, and 9 bases lay in between. The CDR3 runs 15 residues. From germline, CDR1 is SGHVS and CDR2 FQNEAQ. In DNA form, the CDR3 reads TGTGCCAGCAGCTTAGCGGAGACACCCTCCTACGAGCAGTACTTC. Amino acids: CASSLAETPSYEQYF.

This clonotype was seen many times. The V and J genes are TRBV5-1 and TRBJ2-2; the match to TRBD2 covers 10 bases. Germline V lookup: CDR1 SGHRS, CDR2 YFSETQ. With 3 bases clipped from V and 9 bases from J, the junction kept 11 bases outside the gene matches. The CDR3 has 16 residues. CDR3 region: CASSSTEIAGGRELFF. The CDR3 coding sequence is TGCGCCAGCAGCTCCACCGAGATAGCGGGAGGACGGGAGCTGTTTTTT.

The chain employs TRBV19 and TRBJ1-2; D is ambiguous. This CDR3 has 13 amino acids. Between the trimmed V and J ends, which lost 6 bases and 5 bases, there was a span of 13 bases. Germline CDR1 LNHDA, CDR2 SQIVND (reference sequence). The CDR3 reads CASSEVSSYGYTF. CDR3 nucleotides: TGTGCCAGTAGCGAGGTTTCCAGTTATGGCTACACCTTC.

In this sample, this clonotype turned up a few times. The V gene is TRBV29-1, the J gene TRBJ1-2; no clear D gene. Trimming cost V 2 bases and J 7 bases, with 11 bases left between them. The CDR3 sequence is 12 residues long. Germline V lookup: CDR1 SQVTM, CDR2 ANQGSEA. CDR3 in amino acids: CSVEQATGGYTF. The CDR3 DNA follows: TGCAGCGTTGAACAGGCTACGGGTGGCTACACCTTC. Using reference TRBV29-1 and TRBJ1-2 for the parts outside the CDR3, the full variable domain is SAVISQKPSRDICQRGTSLTIQCQVDSQVTMMFWYRQQPGQSLTLIATANQGSEATYESGFVIDKFPISRPNLTFSTLTVSNMSPEDSSIYLCSVEQATGGYTFGSGTRLTVV.

The gene calls are TRBV20-1 and TRBJ2-4, with 9 positions matching TRBD2. In germline, CDR1 is DFQATT, CDR2 SNEGSKA (reference sequence). This CDR3 spans 15 amino acids. The V segment lost 3 bases and the J segment 2 bases; nucleotides outside the gene matches: 5. The CDR3 coding sequence is TGCAGTGCTAGTGAGCGGGGGGCCCCCAAAAACATTCAGTACTTC. As protein: CSASERGAPKNIQYF.